One sample yielded the 28 T cell receptor beta chains listed below, sequenced in a study of blood T cell repertoires in COVID-19. Repertoires were generated with immunoSEQ multiplex PCR, while TCRdb's copy carries only in-frame clones and drops some. Of 100,000 to 150,000 clones listed, 88% are singletons. The sample comprised peripheral blood. These TCRs come from a man aged 70 or older with active COVID-19.

The chain has TRBV7-3 and TRBJ2-5, with 9 nucleotides matching TRBD1. The CDR3 contains 14 residues. The germline V gene has CDR1 SGHTA and CDR2 FQGTGA. The V segment lost 5 bases and the J segment 2 bases; nucleotides outside the gene matches: 3. The CDR3 spells CASSRTGAQETQYF. The CDR3 nucleotides read TGTGCCAGCAGCCGGACAGGGGCTCAAGAGACCCAGTACTTC.

This rearrangement joins TRBV5-1 to TRBJ1-3, with D maybe TRBD1 (5 bases). Looked up from germline, CDR1 is SGHRS and CDR2 is YFSETQ. Trimming removed 0 bases at V and 2 bases at J, with 9 bases between. This CDR3 spans 15 amino acids. CDR3 protein: CASSLESGTGNTIYF. DNA for the CDR3: TGCGCCAGCAGCTTGGAATCAGGGACTGGAAACACCATATATTTT.

The CDR3 DNA reads as TGCGCCAGCAGCGGGACAGGGGTAAATGGCTACACCTTC. This translates into CASSGTGVNGYTF. This chain uses TRBV4-3 with TRBJ1-2; TRBD1 agrees at 10 bases. Germline CDR1 is LGHNA and CDR2 is YSLEER. V was clipped by 5 bases and J by 6 bases; unmatched bases: 3. There are 13 residues in the CDR3.

This chain joins TRBV27 and TRBJ2-2; 8 nucleotides match TRBD1. With 5 bases clipped from V and 0 bases from J, the junction kept 11 bases outside the gene matches. Germline CDR1 MNHEY, CDR2 SMNVEV (reference sequence). The CDR3 loop spans 18 amino acids. The CDR3: CASSLTTGQVPNTGELFF. CDR3 nucleotides: TGTGCCAGCAGTCTAACCACGGGACAGGTACCGAACACCGGGGAGCTGTTTTTT.

This clone appeared a few times. The CDR3 loop reads CASSFPYLKSPGQATDEQFF. The CDR3 nucleotides read TGTGCCAGCAGTTTTCCATATTTAAAATCTCCGGGACAAGCGACAGATGAGCAGTTCTTC. The V gene is TRBV6-2 or TRBV6-3, the J gene TRBJ2-1; tentatively, D is TRBD1 (6 bases). The CDR3 is 20 residues long. V lost 4 bases, J lost 8 bases, and 33 bases lay in between. Per the germline V gene, CDR1 is MNHEY and CDR2 is SVGEGT.

The chain uses TRBV7-9 and TRBJ2-1, with 9 positions matching TRBD2. V dropped 3 bases and J dropped 8; count of bases not matched to a gene: 8. This CDR3 is 15 amino acids long. Germline V gene data show CDR1 as SEHNR and CDR2 as FQNEAQ (reference sequence). The CDR3 region has the DNA TGTGCCAGCAGCTTGACCGCGGGAGGGCCAGATGAGCAGTTCTTC. Amino acid sequence: CASSLTAGGPDEQFF.

The chain couples TRBV7-2 to TRBJ2-1; 8 bases line up with TRBD2. Trimming removed 0 bases from V and 7 bases from J; junction bases left unmatched: 11. Germline lookup yields CDR1 SGHTA and CDR2 FQGNSA. This CDR3 region has 17 residues. The CDR3 sequence is CASSLARTAGVANEQFF. As DNA, the CDR3 is TGTGCCAGCAGCTTAGCGAGGACAGCGGGAGTAGCAAATGAGCAGTTCTTC.

This clone was observed once. This rearrangement joins TRBV10-3 to TRBJ2-3, with 7 bases identical to TRBD2. With V trimmed by 8 bases and J by 2 bases, 4 bases remained unmatched. The CDR3 spans 13 residues. Germline CDR1 ENHRY, CDR2 SYGVKD. CDR3 sequence: CAIGAGLTDTQYF. The CDR3 DNA is TGTGCCATCGGAGCGGGACTCACAGATACGCAGTATTTT.

This chain links TRBV10-3 with TRBJ1-1, with 8 bases that match TRBD1. The CDR3 spans 14 residues. Germline V gene data show CDR1 as ENHRY and CDR2 as SYGVKD. V dropped 6 bases and J dropped 7; count of bases not matched to a gene: 10. CDR3 DNA sequence: TGTGCCATCAGCGTTACCTCAGGGGGCGATGAAGCTTTCTTT. Translated, it gives CAISVTSGGDEAFF.

This sequence joins TRBV5-1 and TRBJ2-7, with a tentative D call TRBD1 (6 bases). CDR3 length: 11 amino acids. Trimming pared 4 bases from V and 6 bases from J, leaving 8 bases between. CDR1 and CDR2 (germline): SGHRS, YFSETQ. CDR3 residues: CASSETGEQYF. DNA of the CDR3: TGCGCCAGCAGCGAGACAGGCGAGCAGTACTTC.

The V call is TRBV27, the J call TRBJ1-2; 9 nucleotides line up with TRBD1. With V trimmed by 4 bases and J by 5 bases, 14 bases remained unmatched. Germline lookup yields CDR1 MNHEY and CDR2 SMNVEV (reference sequence). The CDR3 is made up of 17 amino acids. CDR3 nucleotide sequence: TGTGCCAGCAGTTCCGTCCCGGGACAGGGTAAAGGGTATGGCTACACCTTC. Translated: CASSSVPGQGKGYGYTF.

The CDR3 sequence is CATSRPSLAPSGANVLTF. The DNA for the CDR3 is TGTGCCACCAGCAGACCCTCACTCGCCCCCTCTGGGGCCAACGTCCTGACTTTC. The chain is built from TRBV15 and TRBJ2-6; D is undetermined. Trimming stripped 2 bases from V and 0 bases from J, with 14 bases between. This CDR3 is built from 18 residues. Germline assignment: CDR1 LNHNV and CDR2 YYDKDF (reference sequence).

This clone was found a few times. The rearrangement joins TRBV19 to TRBJ2-7, with D unclear. Trimming removed 5 bases from V and 3 bases from J, with 8 bases in between. The CDR3 is 12 residues long. CDR1 and CDR2 from the germline V gene are LNHDA and SQIVND (reference sequence). The CDR3 is CASSGRLYEQYF. The CDR3 DNA reads TGTGCCAGTAGTGGCAGACTCTACGAGCAGTACTTC.

The gene calls are TRBV18 and TRBJ1-1, with a possible D match to TRBD1 (6 bases). This CDR3 has 16 amino acids. From germline, CDR1 is KGHSH and CDR2 LQKENI. V lost 2 bases and J lost 0, with 13 bases in between. The CDR3 reads CASSPAGALMNTEAFF. The CDR3 DNA reads as TGTGCCAGCTCACCAGCAGGGGCACTCATGAACACTGAAGCTTTCTTT.

The rearrangement links TRBV7-3 to TRBJ2-1; 9 positions agree with TRBD2. CDR1 is SGHTA and CDR2 is FQGTGA in the germline V gene. V shed 2 bases, J shed 5 bases, and the junction held 4 bases outside the gene matches. The CDR3 covers 15 residues. CDR3 in DNA: TGTGCCAGCAGCTTAGGTCCTAGCGGGAACAATGAGCAGTTCTTC. Amino acid sequence: CASSLGPSGNNEQFF.

V and J are TRBV7-9 and TRBJ2-7; D unclear. The V gene lost 5 bases and the J gene lost 2 bases, with 10 bases spanning the gap. The CDR3 totals 13 residues. Per the germline V gene, CDR1 is SEHNR and CDR2 is FQNEAQ (reference sequence). CDR3: CASSPVLAYEQYF. CDR3 nucleotides: TGTGCCAGCAGCCCGGTCTTAGCCTACGAGCAGTACTTC. Together with reference TRBV7-9 and TRBJ2-7, the CDR3 gives the full variable domain: DTGVSQNPRHKITKRGQNVTFRCDPISEHNRLYWYRQTLGQGPEFLTYFQNEAQLEKSRLLSDRFSAERPKGSFSTLEIQRTEQGDSAMYLCASSPVLAYEQYFGPGTRLTVT.

The rearrangement uses TRBV5-1 and TRBJ1-2; 7 bases match TRBD1. Per the germline V gene, CDR1 is SGHRS and CDR2 is YFSETQ. The CDR3 runs 16 residues. J was trimmed by 2 bases and V by 5 bases; bases with no gene match: 12. CDR3 sequence reads: CASSSGTESWNYGYTF. For the CDR3, the DNA is TGCGCCAGCAGTTCCGGGACAGAAAGTTGGAACTATGGCTACACCTTC.

The chain combines TRBV28 with TRBJ2-5; 11 bases agree with TRBD2. CDR1 is MDHEN, CDR2 SYDVKM, per germline. The CDR3 extends over 14 amino acids. V lost 5 bases, J lost 5 bases, and 4 bases stayed unmatched. CDR3 nucleotide sequence: TGTGCCAGCAGTATTAGCGGGAGGGGGGAGACCCAGTACTTC. It translates to CASSISGRGETQYF.

The gene calls are TRBV5-1 and TRBJ2-5, with 10 bases matching TRBD1. With 4 bases clipped from V and 5 bases from J, the junction kept 11 bases outside the gene matches. The CDR3 has 16 amino acids. Germline CDR1 and CDR2: SGHRS and YFSETQ. CDR3 loop: CASSPAGQGPGETQYF. DNA for the CDR3: TGCGCCAGCAGCCCGGCGGGACAGGGGCCCGGGGAGACCCAGTACTTC.

V gene TRBV19 combines with J gene TRBJ2-2; TRBD2 aligns across 9 bases. CDR1 is LNHDA, CDR2 SQIVND, per germline (reference sequence). CDR3 length: 16 amino acids. The J segment lost 0 bases and the V segment lost 11 bases, leaving 10 bases of the junction unmatched. CDR3 sequence (DNA): TGTGCCTGCCGACCGGGCGGGGGGGCGAACACCGGGGAGCTGTTTTTT. Amino acids: CACRPGGGANTGELFF.

V gene TRBV7-9 combines with J gene TRBJ1-2; D gene uncertain. With 1 base removed from V and 7 bases from J, the gap between germline ends came to 7 bases. The CDR3 loop spans 12 amino acids. CDR1 SEHNR and CDR2 FQNEAQ come from the germline V gene (reference sequence). CDR3 in amino acids: CASSLETRGYTF. The DNA of the CDR3 is TGTGCCAGCAGCTTAGAGACACGTGGCTACACCTTC.

The V gene is TRBV6-5, the J gene TRBJ1-5; 7 nucleotides align to TRBD1. V trimming: 7 bases; J trimming: 3 bases; junction bases outside the gene matches: 6. The CDR3 extends over 14 amino acids. Germline lookup yields CDR1 MNHEY and CDR2 SVGAGI. The CDR3 region has the DNA TGTGCCAGCACCTGGGACAGCCCCAATCAGCCCCAGCATTTT. Its translation is CASTWDSPNQPQHF.

This chain connects TRBV9 to TRBJ2-3; TRBD2 agrees at 8 bases. This CDR3 is 14 amino acids long. V dropped 4 bases and J dropped 6; count of bases not matched to a gene: 7. Germline CDR1 is SGDLS and CDR2 is YYNGEE. CDR3: CASSTRLAFDTQYF. CDR3 nucleotides: TGTGCCAGCAGCACCCGACTAGCGTTTGATACGCAGTATTTT.

V usage is TRBV24-1 and J usage is TRBJ2-1; D possibly corresponds to TRBD2 (6 bases). This CDR3 has 13 residues. The V gene lost 6 bases and the J gene lost 5 bases, with 10 bases spanning the gap. Germline V CDR1 and CDR2: KGHDR, SFDVKD. CDR3: CATSYSSDNEQFF. The CDR3 DNA is TGTGCCACCAGTTATTCTAGCGACAATGAGCAGTTCTTC.

The CDR3 DNA follows: TGCGCCAGCAGCCCCGGGGGAGCCAGTGAGGTCTCTGGGGCCAACGTCCTGACTTTC. Its translation: CASSPGGASEVSGANVLTF. The chain combines TRBV4-3 with TRBJ2-6; D might be TRBD2 (6 bases). CDR1 is LGHNA and CDR2 is YSLEER in the germline V gene. Trimming pared 4 bases from V and 0 bases from J, leaving 19 bases between. This CDR3 comprises 19 residues.

The V and J genes are TRBV5-6 and TRBJ1-6; the D gene is possibly TRBD1 (6 bases). V gave up 4 bases and J gave up 8 bases, with 19 bases separating them. CDR3 length equals 16 residues. Germline CDR1 and CDR2: SGHDT and YYEEEE. In DNA form, the CDR3 reads TGTGCCAGCAGCAAACAGGGCAAGGTATCGGATTCACCCCTCCACTTT. It specifies CASSKQGKVSDSPLHF.

The rearrangement uses TRBV29-1 and TRBJ1-3, with D perhaps matching TRBD1 (5 bases). V dropped 7 bases and J dropped 0 bases, with 7 bases sitting between them. The V gene's germline CDR1 is SQVTM and CDR2 ANQGSEA. The CDR3 loop spans 12 amino acids. The CDR3 protein is CSAQDSGNTIYF. In DNA, the CDR3 is TGCAGCGCACAGGACTCTGGAAACACCATATATTTT.

The chain joins TRBV7-8 to TRBJ2-3; tentative D call: TRBD2 (6 bases). Germline V gives CDR1 SGHVS, CDR2 FQNEAQ. The V and J ends lost 4 bases and 0 bases respectively, with 8 bases between them. The CDR3 totals 14 residues. CDR3 in amino acids: CASSSGTSTDTQYF. The DNA for the CDR3 is TGTGCCAGCAGCTCAGGGACTAGCACAGATACGCAGTATTTT.